This T cell receptor beta chain was identified during a study of blood T cells in healthy people across ages. General study results and limits: Aged donors had fewer naive CD4+ cells and lower diversity than long-lived donors. The unknown donor CMV status may have confounded expanded clonotype changes.

Through a sample-barcoded 5' primer and a J-beta primer mix, a second PCR was run for about 6 to 11 cycles. A single record per CDR3 protein comes from TCRdb applying MiXCR to the 5' RACE reads. The sample yields about 680,000 distinct CDR3 sequences, about half seen once. This clonotype was picked up one time. The antigen remains undetermined. The germline V and J ends were trimmed by 5 bases and 10 bases, with 11 bases remaining between them. Germline V gives CDR1 SGHTA, CDR2 FQGNSA. CDR3 size: 11 residues. This clonotype was sampled from a woman aged 60-70 years in good health. Specimen: blood. V and J are TRBV7-2 and TRBJ1-2, with D perhaps TRBD1 (6 bases). CDR3 region: CASSLGHFYTF. CDR3 DNA sequence: TGTGCCAGCAGCCTGGGACATTTCTACACCTTC.